This T cell receptor (beta chain) was identified in a study of cytomegalovirus exposure and HLA in healthy donors. About the study: A prior analysis found 117 million unique TCR beta sequences from approximately 190 million T cells. Roughly 89 million unique TCR sequences came from HLA-typed donors in an early release. Study-wide points: Indistinguishable V segments, including TRBV6-2 and TRBV6-3, were excluded. Some public TCRs appeared in many individuals, while most sequences were rare.

In the case of this clone: Its antigen is currently unknown.

PCR amplification relied on 60 Vbeta primers (plus 13 Jbeta primers). TCRdb's copy holds only in-frame clones and misses some; the assay was immunoSEQ multiplex PCR. The sample shows around 95,000 clones, about four fifths of them seen only once. The CDR3 spans 14 residues. Unmatched junction bases numbered 5, after V lost 5 bases and J lost 4 bases. Germline assignment: CDR1 MDHEN and CDR2 SYDVKM. The rearrangement joins TRBV28 to TRBJ1-2; 9 bases map to TRBD1. The sequencing sample was made of PBMCs. The receptor was derived from a female donor in good health and CMV-seropositive. The CDR3 sequence: CASSGGTGLYGYTF. CDR3 sequence (DNA): TGTGCCAGCAGTGGCGGGACAGGGCTCTATGGCTACACCTTC.